One and the same sample provided the 30 T cell receptor beta chains below, sequenced in a study of TIL therapy for anti-PD-1-resistant metastatic lung cancer (TCRdb year 2021). This specimen's time point label, per the study, means: pre-treatment sample, taken before nivolumab and TIL therapy. TCR beta CDR3 regions were amplified from genomic DNA by bias-controlled multiplex PCR with the immunoSEQ v3 hsTCRB kit. The table was pulled from immuneACCESS by TCRdb, which kept in-frame rearrangements only. Such tables lose some clones; where checked, under half of the loss comes from unresolved V genes, and the rest has no known cause. In this sample the table shows about 60,000 clones, roughly 91% of which occur a single time. Just over 2.5% of the sample lies in the top ten. The starting material was blood, obtained at baseline. The receptor source for this set is a person between 25 and 79 years old with non-small cell lung cancer.

The chain employs TRBV28 and TRBJ2-1; TRBD1 agrees at 8 bases. Germline assignment: CDR1 MDHEN and CDR2 SYDVKM. This CDR3 region has 15 residues. V dropped 7 bases and J dropped 7; count of bases not matched to a gene: 12. CDR3 coding DNA: TGTGCCAGCACATACGGAGGGGGACAGGAGAATGAGCAGTTCTTC. Amino acids: CASTYGGGQENEQFF.

J is TRBJ1-2 and V is TRBV7-2; D may be TRBD1 (5 bases). V was clipped by 5 bases and J by 3 bases, with 16 bases between them. CDR3 size: 15 residues. Looked up from germline, CDR1 is SGHTA and CDR2 is FQGNSA. CDR3 sequence: CASSPRGGKDYGYTF. DNA of the CDR3: TGTGCCAGCAGCCCCCGGGGGGGGAAGGACTATGGCTACACCTTC. Drawing the rest from reference TRBV7-2 and TRBJ1-2, the complete variable domain is GAGVSQSPSNKVTEKGKDVELRCDPISGHTALYWYRQSLGQGLEFLIYFQGNSAPDKSGLPSDRFSAERTGGSVSTLTIQRTQQEDSAVYLCASSPRGGKDYGYTFGSGTRLTVV.

This clone was detected once. This chain links TRBV18 with TRBJ2-2; 9 positions match TRBD1. After removal of 1 base from V and 5 bases from J, the junction contained 8 bases not matched to a gene. Germline assignment: CDR1 KGHSH and CDR2 LQKENI. The CDR3 covers 17 residues. This CDR3 is CASSPLSRDRVTGELFF. The CDR3, as DNA: TGTGCCAGCTCACCACTGTCCCGGGACAGGGTTACCGGGGAGCTGTTTTTT.

This chain uses TRBV5-1 with TRBJ2-1; TRBD2 matches at 10 bases. V lost 7 bases to trimming and J lost 11 bases; unmatched junction nucleotides: 15. Germline values: CDR1 SGHRS, CDR2 YFSETQ. The CDR3 runs to 15 residues. For the CDR3, the DNA is TGCGCCAGCCAGCTTGGTAGCGGGGGGAATCCGAAGCAGTTCTTC. Amino acids: CASQLGSGGNPKQFF.

This clone was counted between two and nine times. The chain links TRBV28 to TRBJ1-2, with unresolved D. Looked up from germline, CDR1 is MDHEN and CDR2 is SYDVKM. The V and J ends lost 6 bases and 2 bases respectively, with 13 bases between them. CDR3 length: 14 residues. The chain's CDR3 is CASSTSSGNYGYTF. The CDR3 DNA follows: TGTGCCAGCAGCACCAGTTCGGGGAACTATGGCTACACCTTC.

The genes are TRBV30 and TRBJ1-1; TRBD1 is a possible D gene (5 bases). The germline gives CDR1 GTSNPN, CDR2 SVGIG (reference sequence). The V and J ends lost 7 bases and 0 bases respectively, with 18 bases between them. This CDR3 region has 15 residues. CDR3 coding DNA: TGTGCCTTCACCACTAGACAGACCATGAACACTGAAGCTTTCTTT. Translated, it gives CAFTTRQTMNTEAFF.

The chain combines TRBV6-6 with TRBJ1-1, with D tentatively TRBD1 (6 bases). The CDR3 loop spans 13 amino acids. V lost 7 bases and J lost 1, with 10 bases in between. The germline V gene encodes CDR1 MNHNY and CDR2 SVGAGI (reference sequence). Here the CDR3 DNA reads TGTGCCAGCAACGACAGGAGGAACACTGAAGCTTTCTTT. The encoded protein is CASNDRRNTEAFF.

In nucleotides, the CDR3 is TGTGCCAGCAGCTTTTTTGCAGGGGGTCTACGCACCGGGGAGCTGTTTTTT. Its translation is CASSFFAGGLRTGELFF. The V call is TRBV11-2, the J call TRBJ2-2; 7 bases agree with TRBD1. V lost 3 bases and J lost 4; bases outside the gene matches: 11. Germline CDR1 is SGHAT and CDR2 is FQNNGV. The CDR3 loop spans 17 amino acids.

V usage is TRBV15 and J usage is TRBJ1-4, with a tentative D call TRBD1 (5 bases). CDR3 length equals 15 residues. The V gene lost 5 bases and the J gene lost 0 bases, with 10 bases spanning the gap. Per the germline V gene, CDR1 is LNHNV and CDR2 is YYDKDF (reference sequence). The CDR3 protein is CATSLGGATNEKLFF. CDR3 bases: TGTGCCACCAGCCTGGGGGGTGCAACTAATGAAAAACTGTTTTTT.

The rearrangement links TRBV10-2 to TRBJ2-1, with 9 bases identical to TRBD2. The ends lost 0 bases at V and 1 base at J; junction bases unmatched: 10. Germline CDR1 and CDR2: WSHSY and SAAADI. The CDR3 runs 19 residues. DNA of the CDR3: TGCGCCAGCAGTGAGTCGGAGGGCGGGGGGGCTCTTTCCTACAATGAGCAGTTCTTC. Translating it yields CASSESEGGGALSYNEQFF.

The chain recombines TRBV21-1 with TRBJ1-5; TRBD1 is the table's D call and was not checked against the DNA. TRBV21-1 corresponds to a pseudogene. The CDR3 extends over 18 amino acids. The CDR3 spells CARNGGRPGDFFAQPQHF. The CDR3 bases are TGTGCCAGGAATGGGGGTAGACCAGGGGATTTTTTCGCGCAGCCCCAGCATTTT.

This chain joins TRBV19 and TRBJ1-2; the D is unclear. CDR3 length equals 12 residues. Trimming pared 5 bases from V and 5 bases from J, leaving 9 bases between. Per the germline V gene, CDR1 is LNHDA and CDR2 is SQIVND (reference sequence). CDR3 protein: CASSPHEYGYTF. CDR3 bases: TGTGCCAGTAGTCCGCACGAGTATGGCTACACCTTC.

A single count supports this clone. The rearrangement joins TRBV27 to TRBJ2-1; TRBD2 agrees at 10 bases. CDR3 size: 12 residues. CDR1 and CDR2 from the germline V gene are MNHEY and SMNVEV (reference sequence). Trimming cost V 8 bases and J 5 bases; bases outside gene matches: 0. The CDR3 here is CASGTSDNEQFF. The CDR3 nucleotides are TGTGCCAGCGGGACTAGCGACAATGAGCAGTTCTTC.

The CDR3 reads CASRQGNQPQHF. For the CDR3, the DNA is TGTGCCAGCCGACAGGGGAATCAGCCCCAGCATTTT. The rearrangement joins TRBV19 to TRBJ1-5, with 8 bases identical to TRBD1. Germline CDR1 and CDR2: LNHDA and SQIVND (reference sequence). The CDR3 is 12 residues long. V shed 9 bases and J 4 bases; nucleotides not matched to a gene: 2.

The gene calls are TRBV20-1 and TRBJ2-5; the D is unclear. The CDR3 covers 12 residues. Trimming took 3 bases from V and 3 from J, leaving 8 bases between them. The V gene's germline CDR1 is DFQATT and CDR2 SNEGSKA (reference sequence). The chain's CDR3 is CSASGGEETQYF. CDR3 DNA sequence: TGCAGTGCTAGTGGTGGGGAAGAGACCCAGTACTTC.

This rearrangement joins TRBV4-1 to TRBJ1-3; D gene ambiguous. The CDR3 runs to 16 residues. Germline V gives CDR1 MGHRA, CDR2 YSYEKL. Trimming took off 4 bases at V and 2 bases at J, with 15 bases between the two ends. CDR3 nucleotide sequence: TGCGCCAGCAGCCGGCCGACGGCAGACCCTGGAAACACCATATATTTT. Protein: CASSRPTADPGNTIYF.

This clone was observed a few times. The genes are TRBV10-3 and TRBJ2-7; 7 bases are a match to TRBD2. Germline V lookup: CDR1 ENHRY, CDR2 SYGVKD. The CDR3 covers 13 residues. V lost 5 bases, J lost 2 bases, and 3 bases stayed unmatched. CDR3 in DNA: TGTGCCATCAGTCCTAGCGGAACCTACGAGCAGTACTTC. Protein sequence: CAISPSGTYEQYF.

This rearrangement joins TRBV10-3 to TRBJ1-5, with D uncertain. Germline CDR1 reads ENHRY; CDR2 reads SYGVKD. V lost 3 bases and J lost 0, with 6 bases in between. CDR3 length equals 14 residues. DNA of the CDR3: TGTGCCATCAGTGAACAAGGTAGCAATCAGCCCCAGCATTTT. Translating gives CAISEQGSNQPQHF.

This chain joins TRBV28 and TRBJ2-1; 9 bases line up with TRBD1. V was pared by 7 bases and J by 6 bases, with 13 bases of the junction left unmatched. The CDR3 loop spans 16 amino acids. Germline V gene lookup returns CDR1 MDHEN and CDR2 SYDVKM. The CDR3 here is CASNFPERQGGNEQFF. In DNA form, the CDR3 reads TGTGCCAGCAATTTTCCGGAGAGACAGGGGGGCAATGAGCAGTTCTTC. The full variable domain, in which reference TRBV28 and TRBJ2-1 provide the parts outside the CDR3, is DVKVTQSSRYLVKRTGEKVFLECVQDMDHENMFWYRQDPGLGLRLIYFSYDVKMKEKGDIPEGYSVSREKKERFSLILESASTNQTSMYLCASNFPERQGGNEQFFGPGTRLTVL.

The chain employs TRBV5-1 and TRBJ1-5, with 10 bases that match TRBD1. CDR1 and CDR2 (germline): SGHRS, YFSETQ. V shed 0 bases, J shed 7 bases, and the junction held 4 bases outside the gene matches. The CDR3 extends over 15 amino acids. The CDR3 spells CASSLGTGGYQPQHF. For the CDR3, the DNA is TGCGCCAGCAGCTTGGGGACAGGGGGTTACCAGCCCCAGCATTTT.

The V and J genes are TRBV4-2 and TRBJ1-2, with D possibly being TRBD1 (5 bases). Germline CDR1 is LGHNA and CDR2 is YNFKEQ. Trimming took 1 base from V and 8 from J, leaving 8 bases between them. The CDR3 is made up of 12 amino acids. The CDR3 protein is CASSQGGGGYTF. In DNA form, the CDR3 reads TGTGCCAGCAGCCAAGGGGGGGGAGGCTACACCTTC.

The chain combines TRBV5-1 with TRBJ1-2; 10 positions agree with TRBD1. Germline assignment: CDR1 SGHRS and CDR2 YFSETQ. The CDR3 is 17 amino acids. The V segment lost 1 base and the J segment 0 bases; nucleotides outside the gene matches: 6. The CDR3 DNA reads TGCGCCAGCAGCTTGAGTGGGACAGGGGACGCTAACTATGGCTACACCTTC. As protein: CASSLSGTGDANYGYTF.

This chain uses TRBV5-4 with TRBJ2-1, with 13 bases matching TRBD2. This CDR3 has 17 residues. Germline V lookup: CDR1 SGHNT, CDR2 YYREEE (reference sequence). V was pared by 0 bases and J by 2 bases, with 2 bases of the junction left unmatched. The chain's CDR3 is CASSLEGTSGTYNEQFF. The CDR3 bases are TGTGCCAGCAGCTTGGAGGGGACTAGCGGGACCTACAATGAGCAGTTCTTC.

The chain joins TRBV7-3 to TRBJ2-2; D is possibly TRBD1 or TRBD2 (6 bases each). The CDR3 has 15 amino acids. Germline V lookup: CDR1 SGHTA, CDR2 FQGTGA. Trimming pared 5 bases from V and 2 bases from J, leaving 12 bases between. DNA for the CDR3: TGTGCCAGCAGCCCCGGGGGCCACAACACCGGGGAGCTGTTTTTT. Protein sequence: CASSPGGHNTGELFF.

V gene TRBV5-6 combines with J gene TRBJ1-2; D gene ambiguous. The CDR3 has 13 residues. The V and J ends lost 0 bases and 2 bases respectively, with 5 bases between them. Germline CDR1 reads SGHDT; CDR2 reads YYEEEE. The CDR3 spells CASSLVSNYGYTF. In DNA, the CDR3 is TGTGCCAGCAGCTTGGTCAGCAACTATGGCTACACCTTC.

The CDR3 sequence: CSVEPGQALNYGYTF. DNA of the CDR3: TGCAGCGTTGAACCGGGACAGGCCCTTAACTATGGCTACACCTTC. V gene TRBV29-1 combines with J gene TRBJ1-2; 8 bases match TRBD1. Germline V lookup: CDR1 SQVTM, CDR2 ANQGSEA. This CDR3 has 15 amino acids. Trimming took 2 bases from V and 1 from J; bases not matched to a gene: 6.

This clone is a singleton in its sample. The rearrangement uses TRBV28 and TRBJ2-7; possibly TRBD2 for D (5 bases). CDR1 is MDHEN and CDR2 is SYDVKM in the germline V gene. The V end was cut by 5 bases, the J end by 0 bases, with 11 bases between. This CDR3 is built from 14 residues. The CDR3 loop reads CASSRLGSSYEQYF. CDR3 nucleotides: TGTGCCAGCAGTCGGCTAGGGAGCTCCTACGAGCAGTACTTC.

This chain uses TRBV5-5 with TRBJ2-5; no clear D. The CDR3 covers 13 residues. Germline CDR1 is SGHKS and CDR2 is YYEKEE (reference sequence). With 4 bases removed from V and 1 base from J, the gap between germline ends came to 8 bases. The CDR3 reads CASSPVGQETQYF. In DNA, the CDR3 is TGTGCCAGCAGCCCGGTGGGCCAAGAGACCCAGTACTTC.

The chain combines TRBV19 with TRBJ2-7, with TRBD1 matching over 8 bases. This CDR3 has 15 amino acids. Germline loops: CDR1 LNHDA, CDR2 SQIVND (reference sequence). V gave up 5 bases and J gave up 3 bases; unmatched junction bases: 9. The DNA for the CDR3 is TGTGCCAGTAGTTCCTTCCGGGACAGGATCTACGAGCAGTACTTC. It yields the protein CASSSFRDRIYEQYF. Drawing the rest from reference TRBV19 and TRBJ2-7, the complete variable domain is DGGITQSPKYLFRKEGQNVTLSCEQNLNHDAMYWYRQDPGQGLRLIYYSQIVNDFQKGDIAEGYSVSREKKESFPLTVTSAQKNPTAFYLCASSSFRDRIYEQYFGPGTRLTVT.

The chain uses TRBV12-3 or TRBV12-4 and TRBJ2-1; tentatively, D is TRBD2 (5 bases). V lost 3 bases, J lost 9 bases, and 12 bases lay in between. This CDR3 has 13 residues. CDR3 DNA: TGTGCCAGCAGTTTTTCAATTGAGGGTGAGCAGTTCTTC. This encodes CASSFSIEGEQFF.